This entry concerns a single T cell receptor beta chain. This sample stems from a study of T cell responses to AZD1222 COVID-19 vaccine. The CDR3 consists of 17 residues. V was cut by 2 bases and J by 4 bases, with 20 bases left in between. Germline values: CDR1 MNHEY, CDR2 SVGEGT. Generated by immunoSEQ multiplex PCR, the TCRdb table keeps only in-frame clones and is missing some. The data contain around 100,000 clones, around nine tenths of them singletons. The specimen was peripheral blood, collected on day 0 of AZD1222 vaccination. The rearrangement links TRBV6-2 or TRBV6-3 to TRBJ1-1; TRBD1 might be the D (5 bases). The clonotype originates from an adult in good health. CDR3 residues: CASSYQSFSGGATEAFF. CDR3 DNA sequence: TGTGCCAGCAGTTACCAATCGTTTTCGGGTGGGGCCACTGAAGCTTTCTTT.